This is a list of T cell receptor beta chains from one sample in a study of control samples from healthy donors and cancer patients. Sequencing used immunoSEQ multiplex PCR; TCRdb keeps in-frame clones, though not all of them. Of 170,000 or so clones in the sample, 91% were seen once. Sequencing input: blood. The receptor source for this set is a middle-aged woman in good health. Each CDR3 is given without its conserved first and last residue.

TRBV27	TRBJ1-1	ASSFLDQNTEAF
TRBV10-3	TRBJ1-3	AIEGGDSGNTIY
TRBV5-1	TRBJ1-2	ASSTQGNYGYT
TRBV28	TRBJ1-4	ASSLWGGDNEKLF
TRBV5-1	TRBJ2-5	ASSPSGSRETQY
TRBV5-6	TRBJ2-3	ASSLAATSGGISTDTQY
TRBV7-2	TRBJ1-2	ASSYRDGRPYGYT
TRBV4-1	TRBJ2-1	ASSQDPHNEQF
TRBV13	TRBJ1-4	ASSFRQGREKLF
TRBV19	TRBJ2-7	ASRPDRGAYEQY
TRBV5-4	TRBJ2-5	ASSLLQDPPETQY
TRBV19	TRBJ2-7	ASNDRVNSYEQY
TRBV6-5	TRBJ1-1	ASRSLNTEAF
TRBV14	TRBJ2-5	ASSPLRGGQETQY
TRBV11-2	TRBJ2-7	ASSLGGGAFEQY
TRBV12-5	TRBJ2-3	ASGSGTSGVYTQY
TRBV10-3	TRBJ1-2	AISEGTGYGYT
TRBV5-1	TRBJ1-1	ASSSGRFGARTEAF
TRBV7-2	TRBJ1-4	ASSLAMYEKLF
TRBV28	TRBJ1-1	ASSLGQGRWNTEAF
TRBV7-9	TRBJ1-2	ASSQTTGDSGYGYT
TRBV2	TRBJ1-1	ASSPDTEAF
TRBV25-1	TRBJ1-1	ASVGQGSEAF
TRBV7-8	TRBJ2-5	ASSMFDRTQETQY
TRBV7-7	TRBJ1-2	ASKPPDRTYGYT
TRBV6-5	TRBJ1-2	ASSQKPGGYGYT
TRBV18	TRBJ2-1	ASSPGLSSYNEQF
TRBV29-1	TRBJ1-5	SVGQGNQPQH
TRBV5-1	TRBJ2-3	ASSFGGSTDTQY
TRBV6-5	TRBJ2-1	ASSLQGALF
TRBV21-1	TRBJ1-1	ASTRNTEAF
TRBV6-5	TRBJ2-7	ASSYSRDRPYEQY
TRBV15	TRBJ1-3	ATSMWDTIY
TRBV10-3	TRBJ1-4	AISEMFGVSDEKLF
TRBV27	TRBJ1-5	ASSLGRVDQPQH
TRBV7-9	TRBJ1-4	ASSLESSGGIGEKLF
TRBV9	TRBJ1-2	ASSGWTGGDYGYT
TRBV6-5	TRBJ2-3	ASRGRISTDTQY
TRBV7-9	TRBJ1-2	ASSLGVFLYGYT
TRBV5-1	TRBJ1-2	ASSLGDTPNYGYT
TRBV6-5	TRBJ1-1	ATHRVLDTEAF
TRBV7-7	TRBJ2-3	ASSLGDPDTQY
TRBV12-3/TRBV12-4	TRBJ2-7	ASSLGPAEQY
TRBV18	TRBJ1-2	ASSPPGTGGNYGYT
TRBV7-8	TRBJ2-3	ASSVGQGLTDTQY
TRBV4-1	TRBJ2-5	ASSQQPSGGLDQETQY
TRBV19	TRBJ2-2	ASSFGQGGELF
TRBV29-1	TRBJ2-3	SVEDLGRLQY
TRBV4-1	TRBJ1-1	ASSQGALLWRDTEAF
TRBV10-3	TRBJ1-2	AISEGTLADGYT
TRBV5-4	TRBJ2-7	ASSEPTGDEQY
TRBV2	TRBJ2-6	ASSSGGRGANVLT
TRBV7-2	TRBJ1-2	ASPPGQGYGYT
TRBV27	TRBJ2-1	ASSFGTGAYEQF